This T cell receptor beta chain emerged from a study of T-cell reconstitution after alpha-beta-depleted transplantation in children. The CDR3 sequence is 15 residues long. The V gene lost 0 bases and the J gene lost 2 bases, with 10 bases spanning the gap. Looked up from germline, CDR1 is LGHNA and CDR2 is YSLEER. It was with unique molecular identifiers that the TCRbeta library was prepared. A single record per CDR3 protein comes from TCRdb applying MiXCR to the PCR reads. The top ten clones hold roughly 4% of a sample with about 600,000 distinct CDR3 sequences, roughly a tenth of them seen once. This clonotype has at least ten counts.

The sequence derives from a human donor who donated a stem cell graft to a child with acute myeloid leukemia. The sequencing used PBMCs from the stem cell graft donor, collected from the stem cell graft. The chain links TRBV4-3 to TRBJ2-5, with D hard to call. The CDR3 region is CASSQDVNLQETQYF. CDR3 nucleotides: TGCGCCAGCAGCCAAGATGTAAATCTACAAGAGACCCAGTACTTC.